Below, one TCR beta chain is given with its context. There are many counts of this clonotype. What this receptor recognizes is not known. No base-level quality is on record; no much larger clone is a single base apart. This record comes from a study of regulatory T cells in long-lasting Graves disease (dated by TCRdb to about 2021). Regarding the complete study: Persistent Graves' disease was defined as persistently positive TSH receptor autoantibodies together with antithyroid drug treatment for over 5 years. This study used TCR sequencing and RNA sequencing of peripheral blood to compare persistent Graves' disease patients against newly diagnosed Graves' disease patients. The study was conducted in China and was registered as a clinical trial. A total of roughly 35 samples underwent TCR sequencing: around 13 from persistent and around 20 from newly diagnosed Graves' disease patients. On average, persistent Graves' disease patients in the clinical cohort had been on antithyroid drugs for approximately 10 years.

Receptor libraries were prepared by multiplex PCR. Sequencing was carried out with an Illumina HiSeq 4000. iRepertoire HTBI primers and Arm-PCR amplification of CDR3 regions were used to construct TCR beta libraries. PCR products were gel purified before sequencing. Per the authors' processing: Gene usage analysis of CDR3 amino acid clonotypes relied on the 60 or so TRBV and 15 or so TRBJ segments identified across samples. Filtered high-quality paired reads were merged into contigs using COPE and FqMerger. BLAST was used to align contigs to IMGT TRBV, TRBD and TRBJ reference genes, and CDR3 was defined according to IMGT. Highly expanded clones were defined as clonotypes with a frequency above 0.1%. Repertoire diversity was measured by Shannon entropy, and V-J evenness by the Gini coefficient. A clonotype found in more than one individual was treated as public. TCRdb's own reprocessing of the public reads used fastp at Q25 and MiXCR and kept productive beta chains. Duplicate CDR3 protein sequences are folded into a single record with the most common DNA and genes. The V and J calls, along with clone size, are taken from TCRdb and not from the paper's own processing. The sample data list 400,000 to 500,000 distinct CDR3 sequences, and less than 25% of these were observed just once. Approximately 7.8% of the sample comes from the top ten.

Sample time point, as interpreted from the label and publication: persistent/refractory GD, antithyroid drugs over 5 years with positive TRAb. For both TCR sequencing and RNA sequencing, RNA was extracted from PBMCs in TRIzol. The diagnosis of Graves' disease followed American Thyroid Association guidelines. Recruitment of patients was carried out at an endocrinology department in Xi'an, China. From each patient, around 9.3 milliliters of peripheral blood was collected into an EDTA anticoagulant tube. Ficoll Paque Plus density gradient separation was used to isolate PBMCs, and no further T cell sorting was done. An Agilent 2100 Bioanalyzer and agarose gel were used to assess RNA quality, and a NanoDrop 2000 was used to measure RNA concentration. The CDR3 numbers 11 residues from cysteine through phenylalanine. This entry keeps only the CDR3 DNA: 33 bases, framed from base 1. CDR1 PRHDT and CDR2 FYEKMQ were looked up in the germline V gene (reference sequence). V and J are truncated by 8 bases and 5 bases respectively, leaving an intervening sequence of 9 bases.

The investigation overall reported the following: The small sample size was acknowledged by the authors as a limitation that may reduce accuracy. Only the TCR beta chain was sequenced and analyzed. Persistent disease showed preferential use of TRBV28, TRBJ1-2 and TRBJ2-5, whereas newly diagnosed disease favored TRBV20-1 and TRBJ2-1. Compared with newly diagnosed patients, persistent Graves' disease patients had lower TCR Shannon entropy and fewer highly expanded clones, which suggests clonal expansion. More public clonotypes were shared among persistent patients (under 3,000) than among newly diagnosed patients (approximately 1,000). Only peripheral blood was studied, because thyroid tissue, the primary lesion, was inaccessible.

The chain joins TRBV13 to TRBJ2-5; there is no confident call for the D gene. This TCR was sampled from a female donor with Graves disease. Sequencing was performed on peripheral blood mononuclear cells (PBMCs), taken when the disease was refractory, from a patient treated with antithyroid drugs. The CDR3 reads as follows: CASAMGETQYF. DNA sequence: TGTGCCAGCGCAATGGGGGAGACCCAGTACTTC.